Presented here are 26 T cell receptor beta chains from one specimen sequenced in a study of Ad26.COV2.S vaccination and SARS-CoV-2 variants. Measured with immunoSEQ multiplex PCR; TCRdb has only the in-frame clones, and not every one. Of fewer than 600,000 clones listed, 70% to 90% are singletons. Described treatment: roughly 18 received Ad26.COV2.S at low or high dose, single or two shots; a few received placebo; per-sample allocation not given. Sampling happened 63 days after the first vaccine or placebo injection. Source: peripheral blood, taken in a trial of Ad26.COV2.S vaccine versus placebo. The receptor set was obtained from a person aged 18-65 years who received the Ad26.COV2.S COVID-19 vaccine or a placebo.

The J gene is TRBJ2-7, the V gene TRBV6-2 or TRBV6-3, with 9 nucleotides matching TRBD1. The CDR3 totals 15 residues. The V segment lost 6 bases and the J segment 2 bases; nucleotides outside the gene matches: 8. The germline CDR1 and CDR2 sequences are MNHEY and SVGEGT. CDR3 sequence: CASSPTGQGPYEQYF. DNA for the CDR3: TGTGCCAGCAGCCCCACGGGACAGGGCCCCTACGAGCAGTACTTC.

V is TRBV4-1 and J is TRBJ2-2, with D perhaps matching TRBD1 (6 bases). This CDR3 has 15 amino acids. Per the germline V gene, CDR1 is MGHRA and CDR2 is YSYEKL. V shed 4 bases and J shed 4 bases, with 13 bases lying between them. CDR3 sequence (DNA): TGCGCCAGCAGCCTCGACTTGGACAGCACCGGGGAGCTGTTTTTT. It specifies CASSLDLDSTGELFF.

The J gene is TRBJ1-1, the V gene TRBV19, with D possibly TRBD1 on 6 matching bases. This CDR3 is 16 amino acids long. CDR1 is LNHDA, CDR2 SQIVND, per germline (reference sequence). The V end lost 3 bases, the J end lost 3 bases, and 17 bases lay between the germline ends. As DNA, the CDR3 is TGTGCCAGTAGTATCGCGGGTGGGGGGCAGGACACTGAAGCTTTCTTT. Its protein product is CASSIAGGGQDTEAFF.

The genes are TRBV9 and TRBJ2-1; TRBD2 is a possible D gene (5 bases). V dropped 0 bases and J dropped 4 bases, with 11 bases sitting between them. CDR3 length: 15 residues. Germline CDR1 SGDLS, CDR2 YYNGEE. The CDR3 DNA sequence: TGTGCCAGCAGCGTAGCCGCAGCGGCGTACAATGAGCAGTTCTTC. Residues: CASSVAAAAYNEQFF.

The chain combines TRBV28 with TRBJ1-2; perhaps TRBD1 as D (5 bases). From germline, CDR1 is MDHEN and CDR2 SYDVKM. The CDR3 runs to 14 residues. V dropped 6 bases and J dropped 0 bases, with 11 bases sitting between them. CDR3 region: CASSNDSPNYGYTF. The DNA for the CDR3 is TGTGCCAGCAGCAATGACAGTCCTAACTATGGCTACACCTTC.

The chain has TRBV19 and TRBJ1-1, with 9 bases matching TRBD1. The CDR3 has 13 residues. The V segment lost 7 bases and the J segment 2 bases; nucleotides outside the gene matches: 2. In germline, CDR1 is LNHDA, CDR2 SQIVND (reference sequence). As DNA, the CDR3 is TGTGCCAGTAACAGGGGGCGAAACACTGAAGCTTTCTTT. Translation: CASNRGRNTEAFF.

The chain recombines TRBV6-5 with TRBJ1-2; D unresolved. V lost 6 bases to trimming and J lost 5 bases, with 16 bases between them. This CDR3 region has 14 residues. Germline CDR1 and CDR2: MNHEY and SVGAGI. This chain's CDR3 is CASSSQRSLYGYTF. CDR3 nucleotides: TGTGCCAGCAGCTCTCAGCGGTCCCTTTATGGCTACACCTTC.

V gene TRBV5-1 combines with J gene TRBJ2-5; D might be TRBD2 (5 bases). Germline CDR1 reads SGHRS; CDR2 reads YFSETQ. This CDR3 region has 12 residues. Trimming shortened V by 6 bases and J by 5 bases, and 11 bases separated the two germline ends. The CDR3 spells CASTLPGETQYF. In nucleotides, the CDR3 is TGCGCCAGCACCCTACCGGGGGAGACCCAGTACTTC. Looking up the rest from reference TRBV5-1 and TRBJ2-5 gives the full variable domain: KAGVTQTPRYLIKTRGQQVTLSCSPISGHRSVSWYQQTPGQGLQFLFEYFSETQRNKGNFPGRFSGRQFSNSRSEMNVSTLELGDSALYLCASTLPGETQYFGPGTRLLVL.

The V and J genes are TRBV28 and TRBJ2-3, with D perhaps given as TRBD1 or TRBD2 (5 bases each). The CDR3 extends over 17 amino acids. CDR1 MDHEN and CDR2 SYDVKM come from the germline V gene. V shed 4 bases and J shed 0 bases, with 17 bases lying between them. The CDR3 DNA is TGTGCCAGCAGTTCCTCCATTCCGGGGACGAGCACAGATACGCAGTATTTT. Translation gives CASSSSIPGTSTDTQYF.

The chain recombines TRBV18 with TRBJ2-6; the match to TRBD1 covers 11 bases. Germline-derived CDR1 and CDR2 are KGHSH and LQKENI. The trim removed 2 bases at V and 2 bases at J, leaving 8 bases unmatched. This CDR3 contains 19 residues. The CDR3 DNA follows: TGTGCCAGCTCACCAAGTTGGGACAGGGGGTTGGCTGGGGCCAACGTCCTGACTTTC. Translated: CASSPSWDRGLAGANVLTF.

The chain has TRBV19 and TRBJ2-1; weak D call: TRBD1 (6 bases). The CDR3 loop spans 16 amino acids. Germline V lookup: CDR1 LNHDA, CDR2 SQIVND (reference sequence). V shed 1 base and J shed 6 bases, with 16 bases lying between them. The CDR3 protein is CASSIGQGRDVNEQFF. CDR3 nucleotide sequence: TGTGCCAGTAGTATAGGGCAGGGGCGTGATGTCAATGAGCAGTTCTTC.

J is TRBJ2-7 and V is TRBV18; 8 nucleotides match TRBD2. V was clipped by 3 bases and J by 2 bases; unmatched bases: 9. In germline, CDR1 is KGHSH, CDR2 LQKENI. The CDR3 has 16 amino acids. The CDR3, as DNA: TGTGCCAGCTCACCGACCATCGCGCGGGGGGCCTACGAGCAGTACTTC. This codes for CASSPTIARGAYEQYF.

The gene calls are TRBV27 and TRBJ2-4; TRBD2 matches at 10 bases. Losses at the gene ends were 6 bases for V and 6 bases for J; bases not matched to a gene: 20. Per the germline V gene, CDR1 is MNHEY and CDR2 is SMNVEV (reference sequence). CDR3 length: 19 residues. The CDR3 DNA follows: TGTGCCAGCAGGCCCCGGGGTCTAGCGGGAGTGGGAGTGAGAAACATTCAGTACTTC. Translation: CASRPRGLAGVGVRNIQYF.

The chain recombines TRBV18 with TRBJ1-1; 8 nucleotides match TRBD1. Germline loops: CDR1 KGHSH, CDR2 LQKENI. With V trimmed by 3 bases and J by 4 bases, 4 bases remained unmatched. The CDR3 is made up of 14 amino acids. CDR3 DNA: TGTGCCAGCTCACCGACAGGGGAGGCCACTGAAGCTTTCTTT. Amino acid sequence: CASSPTGEATEAFF.

This clone was counted between two and nine times. This chain joins TRBV28 and TRBJ1-5; TRBD1 aligns across 7 bases. V lost 2 bases and J lost 5; bases outside the gene matches: 3. The CDR3 spans 14 residues. Germline values: CDR1 MDHEN, CDR2 SYDVKM. The CDR3 DNA reads TGTGCCAGCAGTTTAGACAGGGACGATCAGCCCCAGCATTTT. The encoded protein is CASSLDRDDQPQHF.

The chain links TRBV5-1 to TRBJ1-1; maybe TRBD1 (6 bases). Trimming pared 0 bases from V and 1 base from J, leaving 13 bases between. Germline CDR1 is SGHRS and CDR2 is YFSETQ. The length of the CDR3 is 16 residues. The CDR3 loop is CASSLGRVGANTEAFF. The CDR3 DNA is TGCGCCAGCAGCTTGGGAAGGGTGGGGGCGAACACTGAAGCTTTCTTT.

The CDR3 protein is CASSPLRTDYGYTF. The CDR3 coding sequence is TGTGCCAGTAGTCCCCTCAGGACAGACTATGGCTACACCTTC. The V and J genes are TRBV19 and TRBJ1-2, with a tentative D call TRBD1 (6 bases). Trimming took 5 bases from V and 3 from J, leaving 13 bases between them. The CDR3 totals 14 residues. Germline values: CDR1 LNHDA, CDR2 SQIVND (reference sequence). Full variable domain (missing parts from reference TRBV19 and TRBJ1-2): DGGITQSPKYLFRKEGQNVTLSCEQNLNHDAMYWYRQDPGQGLRLIYYSQIVNDFQKGDIAEGYSVSREKKESFPLTVTSAQKNPTAFYLCASSPLRTDYGYTFGSGTRLTVV.

Comments on this clone: Within the sample, other DNA sequences also encode this same CDR3. The chain carries TRBV5-1 and TRBJ1-3; D remains unclear. V was clipped by 0 bases and J by 4 bases, with 8 bases between them. The CDR3 is made up of 14 amino acids. Germline V lookup: CDR1 SGHRS, CDR2 YFSETQ. CDR3 amino acids: CASSLEGSGNTIYF. In nucleotides, the CDR3 is TGCGCCAGCAGCTTGGAGGGAAGCGGAAACACCATATATTTT.

The rearrangement links TRBV7-9 to TRBJ1-4; maybe TRBD1 (5 bases). CDR3 size: 15 residues. CDR1 SEHNR and CDR2 FQNEAQ come from the germline V gene (reference sequence). V lost 5 bases, J lost 7 bases, and 17 bases lay in between. The CDR3 region is CASSRAGFRGEKLFF. In DNA form, the CDR3 reads TGTGCCAGCAGCCGAGCAGGGTTTAGGGGTGAAAAACTGTTTTTT.

The J gene is TRBJ2-7, the V gene TRBV27; D not resolved. The CDR3 is 14 residues long. The germline V gene has CDR1 MNHEY and CDR2 SMNVEV (reference sequence). Trimming cost V 5 bases and J 2 bases, with 13 bases left between them. For the CDR3, the DNA is TGTGCCAGCAGTCCCACCCAGAGAACCTACGAGCAGTACTTC. Amino acid sequence: CASSPTQRTYEQYF.

This chain joins TRBV6-5 and TRBJ1-2; 8 positions match TRBD1. CDR3 length equals 14 residues. Germline trimming cut 0 bases from V and 8 bases from J; bases unmatched to any gene: 5. The germline V gene encodes CDR1 MNHEY and CDR2 SVGAGI. The CDR3 DNA reads TGTGCCAGCAGTTACTCGACAGGGGCGGAGGGCTACACCTTC. Protein sequence: CASSYSTGAEGYTF.

The V gene is TRBV4-2, the J gene TRBJ2-5; D is perhaps TRBD2 (6 bases). The CDR3 has 13 amino acids. The ends were cut back, 1 base at V and 3 bases at J, with 6 bases in the middle. CDR1 and CDR2 (germline): LGHNA, YNFKEQ. Here the CDR3 reads CASSQGGEETQYF. In DNA, the CDR3 is TGTGCCAGCAGCCAAGGGGGGGAAGAGACCCAGTACTTC.

This chain links TRBV9 with TRBJ2-5; D may be TRBD1 or TRBD2 (6 bases each). The germline V gene encodes CDR1 SGDLS and CDR2 YYNGEE. The CDR3 is 16 amino acids. The V and J ends lost 0 bases and 4 bases respectively, with 16 bases between them. The CDR3 DNA reads as TGTGCCAGCAGCGTAGGGTCGGGAGTCAGGGGAGAGACCCAGTACTTC. Residues: CASSVGSGVRGETQYF.

This clone has a handful of counts. V is TRBV7-2 and J is TRBJ1-5, with D possibly TRBD1 on 5 matching bases. V was pared by 5 bases and J by 5 bases, with 13 bases between. The germline CDR1 and CDR2 sequences are SGHTA and FQGNSA. The CDR3 length is 14 residues. CDR3 sequence reads: CASSLDSGYQPQHF. DNA of the CDR3: TGTGCCAGCAGCCTCGACAGCGGTTATCAGCCCCAGCATTTT.

The chain recombines TRBV27 with TRBJ2-1; no clear D gene. Germline-derived CDR1 and CDR2 are MNHEY and SMNVEV (reference sequence). The CDR3 has 16 amino acids. The V and J ends lost 5 bases and 0 bases respectively, with 14 bases between them. CDR3 loop: CASSPTISASYNEQFF. CDR3 in DNA: TGTGCCAGCAGTCCAACTATAAGCGCCTCCTACAATGAGCAGTTCTTC.

This chain joins TRBV12-3 or TRBV12-4 and TRBJ1-1; D is undetermined. The CDR3 loop spans 13 amino acids. The V end was cut by 0 bases, the J end by 1 base, with 3 bases between. CDR3 sequence (DNA): TGTGCCAGCAGTTTAGCCACGAACACTGAAGCTTTCTTT. Its protein is CASSLATNTEAFF.